Shown below are 32 T cell receptor beta chains from a single sample sequenced in a study of identical twins. MiXCR, applied by TCRdb to the 5' RACE reads, yields one record per CDR3 protein. The sample lists roughly 200,000 distinct CDR3 sequences, 6% to 9% occurring once. These same data were also listed under a study on yellow fever vaccine responses in identical twins.

The sequenced sample consisted of memory (CD45RO+) T cells sorted from blood. All receptors come from a woman under 30 in good health.

The table lists this clonotype with a few counts. The V gene is TRBV20-1, the J gene TRBJ1-5; 8 nucleotides align to TRBD1. The length of the CDR3 is 15 residues. In germline, CDR1 is DFQATT, CDR2 SNEGSKA (reference sequence). Trimming removed 4 bases from V and 1 base from J; junction bases left unmatched: 6. DNA for the CDR3: TGCAGTGCTAAGCAGGGGGCTAAGAGCAATCAGCCCCAGCATTTT. Encoded protein: CSAKQGAKSNQPQHF.

The V call is TRBV24-1, the J call TRBJ2-2; the D gene is possibly TRBD2 (6 bases). Trimming removed 4 bases from V and 5 bases from J, with 16 bases in between. Per the germline V gene, CDR1 is KGHDR and CDR2 is SFDVKD. The CDR3 consists of 16 residues. Here the CDR3 DNA reads TGTGCCACCAGTGAAACTGCGCGGGGTTTTACCGGGGAGCTGTTTTTT. It encodes CATSETARGFTGELFF.

This clonotype has only a few counts. The chain recombines TRBV29-1 with TRBJ2-1; 9 nucleotides align to TRBD2. The V and J ends lost 6 bases and 12 bases, in that order; junction bases with no gene match: 9. This CDR3 region has 12 residues. Germline loops: CDR1 SQVTM, CDR2 ANQGSEA. Here the CDR3 reads CSVAGAGGLQFF. The CDR3 DNA is TGCAGCGTAGCCGGAGCGGGGGGTTTGCAGTTCTTC.

This clonotype was seen at least ten times. The chain joins TRBV20-1 to TRBJ2-1; TRBD2 agrees at 12 bases. Looked up from germline, CDR1 is DFQATT and CDR2 is SNEGSKA (reference sequence). V was pared by 5 bases and J by 4 bases, with 3 bases of the junction left unmatched. The CDR3 runs to 14 residues. CDR3: CSAYTSGRYNEQFF. The CDR3 DNA reads TGCAGTGCTTACACTAGCGGGAGGTACAATGAGCAGTTCTTC.

The chain recombines TRBV6-5 with TRBJ2-5, with D maybe TRBD1 (6 bases). This CDR3 contains 14 residues. Per germline, CDR1 MNHEY and CDR2 SVGAGI. V gave up 5 bases and J gave up 1 base, with 11 bases separating them. The CDR3 DNA follows: TGTGCCAGCAGTAACAGGGCGGGCCAAGAGACCCAGTACTTC. Its protein is CASSNRAGQETQYF.

This chain joins TRBV29-1 and TRBJ1-1; D not resolved. The length of the CDR3 is 12 residues. Trimming stripped 7 bases from V and 0 bases from J, with 9 bases between. Looked up from germline, CDR1 is SQVTM and CDR2 is ANQGSEA. The CDR3 DNA reads TGCAGCGGTCGGGCCTTGAACACTGAAGCTTTCTTT. Translating it yields CSGRALNTEAFF.

The gene calls are TRBV11-1 and TRBJ2-6; D might be TRBD2 (5 bases). V was shortened by 5 bases and J by 1 base, with 18 bases between the two germline ends. Looked up from germline, CDR1 is SGHAT and CDR2 is FQDESV (reference sequence). There are 18 residues in the CDR3. CDR3 amino acids: CASSPRTSGKSGANVLTF. The CDR3 DNA sequence: TGTGCCAGCAGCCCGAGGACGTCCGGGAAATCTGGGGCCAACGTCCTGACTTTC. Full variable domain (remainder filled in from reference TRBV11-1 and TRBJ2-6): EAEVAQSPRYKITEKSQAVAFWCDPISGHATLYWYRQILGQGPELLVQFQDESVVDDSQLPKDRFSAERLKGVDSTLKIQPAELGDSAMYLCASSPRTSGKSGANVLTFGAGSRLTVL.

This clonotype was seen ten or more times. The chain carries TRBV13 and TRBJ2-1; the D is unclear. Germline CDR1 and CDR2: PRHDT and FYEKMQ (reference sequence). Deletions cut 5 bases from V and 7 bases from J, with 6 bases between. The CDR3 totals 11 residues. The CDR3 region is CASSGLNEQFF. DNA for the CDR3: TGTGCCAGCAGCGGATTAAATGAGCAGTTCTTC.

This clonotype was picked up many times. The chain combines TRBV6-2 or TRBV6-3 with TRBJ2-1, with 8 bases lining up with TRBD2. CDR3 size: 14 residues. CDR1 and CDR2 (germline): MNHEY, SVGEGT. V lost 6 bases, J lost 3 bases, and 4 bases stayed unmatched. DNA for the CDR3: TGTGCCAGCAGGGGGACTAGTAGCTACAATGAGCAGTTCTTC. Its protein is CASRGTSSYNEQFF.

The chain recombines TRBV20-1 with TRBJ1-1; a possible D gene is TRBD1 (5 bases). CDR1 is DFQATT, CDR2 SNEGSKA, per germline (reference sequence). The CDR3 sequence is 15 residues long. V dropped 0 bases and J dropped 3 bases, with 14 bases sitting between them. CDR3 DNA sequence: TGCAGTGCTAGAGAATGGGGCAGGGTAGACACTGAAGCTTTCTTT. Translated, it gives CSAREWGRVDTEAFF.

This clonotype was seen repeatedly, ten times or more. This chain links TRBV12-3 or TRBV12-4 with TRBJ2-2; 9 bases agree with TRBD1. The V gene end was trimmed by 6 bases and the J gene end by 4 bases; junction bases not matched to a gene: 9. This CDR3 is 16 amino acids long. The CDR3 DNA follows: TGTGCCAGCAGAATGGCCGGGACAGGGTTCACCGGGGAGCTGTTTTTT. Amino acid sequence: CASRMAGTGFTGELFF.

This clonotype was found a few times. This CDR3 reads CASSIMGSTEAFF. CDR3 coding DNA: TGTGCCAGCAGCATTATGGGGTCTACTGAAGCTTTCTTT. The V gene is TRBV7-9, the J gene TRBJ1-1; D uncertain. CDR1 and CDR2 (germline): SEHNR, FQNEAQ (reference sequence). Trimming took 5 bases from V and 5 from J, leaving 12 bases between them. The CDR3 covers 13 residues.

The chain employs TRBV20-1 and TRBJ2-3; D is unresolved. Looked up from germline, CDR1 is DFQATT and CDR2 is SNEGSKA (reference sequence). V was clipped by 5 bases and J by 2 bases, with 11 bases between them. The CDR3 runs to 13 residues. The CDR3 is CSAQYTITDTQYF. Written as DNA, the CDR3 is TGCAGTGCTCAATACACAATCACAGATACGCAGTATTTT.

This chain uses TRBV20-1 with TRBJ2-3, with TRBD2 matching over 11 bases. CDR3 length: 16 amino acids. Germline CDR1 DFQATT, CDR2 SNEGSKA (reference sequence). V lost 5 bases, J lost 2 bases, and 9 bases stayed unmatched. CDR3 in amino acids: CSAETGLAGHTDTQYF. CDR3 in DNA: TGCAGTGCTGAAACCGGACTAGCGGGCCACACAGATACGCAGTATTTT.

This clonotype was detected only a few times. The chain recombines TRBV6-2 or TRBV6-3 with TRBJ2-3; 9 positions match TRBD1. The CDR3 totals 16 residues. Germline V gene data show CDR1 as MNHEY and CDR2 as SVGEGT. V lost 1 base to trimming and J lost 6 bases; unmatched junction nucleotides: 8. The CDR3 region is CASSYLSGQGSDTQYF. For the CDR3, the DNA is TGTGCCAGCAGTTACTTGAGCGGACAGGGGTCCGATACGCAGTATTTT.

This clonotype was picked up a small number of times. The gene calls are TRBV20-1 and TRBJ2-3; 7 nucleotides agree with TRBD2. Per the germline V gene, CDR1 is DFQATT and CDR2 is SNEGSKA (reference sequence). V lost 2 bases, J lost 6 bases, and 17 bases stayed unmatched. The length of the CDR3 is 17 residues. The chain's CDR3 is CSARLGNAGVGGDTQYF. The CDR3 DNA is TGCAGTGCTAGACTCGGGAATGCGGGAGTGGGGGGGGATACGCAGTATTTT.

This clonotype was observed a few times. The chain links TRBV5-5 to TRBJ2-7; D is uncertain. CDR1 and CDR2 (germline): SGHKS, YYEKEE (reference sequence). The V end was cut by 7 bases, the J end by 4 bases, with 15 bases between. The CDR3 is 13 amino acids. CDR3 loop: CASCRTAFYEQYF. The DNA for the CDR3 is TGTGCCAGCTGCCGGACGGCCTTTTACGAGCAGTACTTC.

In its sample, this clonotype was seen many times. One end of the junction varies from germline; a read error may be responsible. This chain connects TRBV7-2 to TRBJ2-7; a weak D match, TRBD1 (6 bases). The CDR3 sequence is 14 residues long. Germline V CDR1 and CDR2: SGHTA, FQGNSA. CDR3 bases: TGTGCCAGCAGTTTAGGGGGAACCTCCTACGAGCAGTACTTC. This codes for CASSLGGTSYEQYF. Full variable domain (missing parts from reference TRBV7-2 and TRBJ2-7): GAGVSQSPSNKVTEKGKDVELRCDPISGHTALYWYRQSLGQGLEFLIYFQGNSAPDKSGLPSDRFSAERTGGSVSTLTIQRTQQEDSAVYLCASSLGGTSYEQYFGPGTRLTVT.

The table lists this clonotype with many counts. This rearrangement joins TRBV5-1 to TRBJ1-2; TRBD1 matches at 8 bases. V was clipped by 4 bases and J by 8 bases; unmatched bases: 10. This CDR3 spans 14 amino acids. Per germline, CDR1 SGHRS and CDR2 YFSETQ. As DNA, the CDR3 is TGCGCCAGCAGCCCGGCCGACAGGGGACTCGGCTACACCTTC. Its protein is CASSPADRGLGYTF.

Ten or more counts support this clonotype. The chain carries TRBV14 and TRBJ2-5; D remains unclear. The CDR3 contains 14 residues. Trimming cost V 0 bases and J 5 bases, with 10 bases left between them. CDR1 and CDR2 (germline): SGHDN, FVKESK. In DNA form, the CDR3 reads TGTGCCAGCAGCCAAGATTGGGTCAGGGAGACCCAGTACTTC. It is translated as CASSQDWVRETQYF.

This sequence joins TRBV5-1 and TRBJ2-3; 8 nucleotides agree with TRBD2. With V trimmed by 1 base and J by 10 bases, 14 bases remained unmatched. This CDR3 has 16 amino acids. The germline V gene has CDR1 SGHRS and CDR2 YFSETQ. The CDR3 bases are TGCGCCAGCAGCTTGTCCCCCCTAGCGGGTCCCGGAGCGCAGTATTTT. It translates to CASSLSPLAGPGAQYF.

This clonotype was observed at least ten times. The chain combines TRBV7-9 with TRBJ1-1; the D gene is possibly TRBD1 (5 bases). Germline-derived CDR1 and CDR2 are SEHNR and FQNEAQ (reference sequence). The V gene lost 7 bases and the J gene lost 1 base, with 10 bases spanning the gap. This CDR3 has 13 residues. The CDR3 loop reads CASIGDGNTEAFF. The CDR3 DNA sequence: TGTGCCAGCATAGGGGACGGGAACACTGAAGCTTTCTTT.

This clonotype was detected ten times or more. V gene TRBV3-1 combines with J gene TRBJ2-3, with D hard to call. The CDR3 is 11 residues long. V was pared by 3 bases and J by 2 bases, with 0 bases between. Germline lookup yields CDR1 LGHDT and CDR2 YNNKEL (reference sequence). CDR3 bases: TGTGCCAGCAGCCACACAGATACGCAGTATTTT. This sequence encodes CASSHTDTQYF.

This clonotype was found many times. The chain links TRBV7-3 to TRBJ2-4, with D unclear. Per germline, CDR1 SGHTA and CDR2 FQGTGA. The CDR3 sequence is 13 residues long. V dropped 0 bases and J dropped 7 bases, with 7 bases sitting between them. CDR3 sequence (DNA): TGTGCCAGCAGCTTAACAGGGAAGAACATTCAGTACTTC. As protein: CASSLTGKNIQYF.

This clonotype was detected ten times or more. The rearrangement joins TRBV20-1 to TRBJ2-2; no firm D call. Trimming took off 2 bases at V and 6 bases at J, with 16 bases between the two ends. This CDR3 region has 15 residues. The germline CDR1 and CDR2 sequences are DFQATT and SNEGSKA (reference sequence). This CDR3 reads CSARPPYHPAGELFF. CDR3 bases: TGCAGTGCTAGACCCCCCTACCACCCCGCCGGGGAGCTGTTTTTT.

The chain carries TRBV7-9 and TRBJ1-1; 9 nucleotides agree with TRBD1. This CDR3 is built from 16 residues. Germline trimming cut 5 bases from V and 4 bases from J; bases unmatched to any gene: 11. Germline V gene sequence: CDR1 SEHNR, CDR2 FQNEAQ (reference sequence). The CDR3 reads CASSPQGAGQGTEAFF. Here the CDR3 DNA reads TGTGCCAGCAGCCCACAGGGGGCTGGGCAGGGCACTGAAGCTTTCTTT. The whole variable domain, remainder taken from reference TRBV7-9 and TRBJ1-1, is DTGVSQNPRHKITKRGQNVTFRCDPISEHNRLYWYRQTLGQGPEFLTYFQNEAQLEKSRLLSDRFSAERPKGSFSTLEIQRTEQGDSAMYLCASSPQGAGQGTEAFFGQGTRLTVV.

This clonotype was seen a handful of times. The chain uses TRBV14 and TRBJ2-5; D is uncertain. The CDR3 extends over 11 amino acids. With 6 bases removed from V and 7 bases from J, the gap between germline ends came to 9 bases. From germline, CDR1 is SGHDN and CDR2 FVKESK. This chain's CDR3 is CASSQQWTQYF. The CDR3 nucleotides read TGTGCCAGCAGTCAACAATGGACCCAGTACTTC.

The table lists this clonotype with a few counts. CDR3 nucleotide sequence: TGTGCCAGCGCCCTCTCCGGACAGGACCTCTACGAGCAGTACTTC. This codes for CASALSGQDLYEQYF. The V and J genes are TRBV6-4 and TRBJ2-7, with TRBD1 identical over 7 bases. The V and J ends lost 8 bases and 3 bases, in that order; junction bases with no gene match: 13. Per germline, CDR1 MRHNA and CDR2 SNTAGT. The CDR3 runs to 15 residues.

This clonotype has ten or more counts. The chain has TRBV7-9 and TRBJ2-2; maybe TRBD2 (6 bases). Germline CDR1 is SEHNR and CDR2 is FQNEAQ (reference sequence). The CDR3 runs 12 residues. Trimming cost V 8 bases and J 7 bases, with 11 bases left between them. CDR3 amino acids: CASGRRDGELFF. CDR3 DNA: TGTGCCAGCGGGAGGCGGGACGGGGAGCTGTTTTTT.

A few counts support this clonotype. This sequence joins TRBV7-2 and TRBJ1-2; possibly TRBD1 for D (6 bases). This CDR3 is built from 15 residues. With 1 base removed from V and 2 bases from J, the gap between germline ends came to 11 bases. In germline, CDR1 is SGHTA, CDR2 FQGNSA. CDR3 in DNA: TGTGCCAGCAGCTTAGGACAGGAACAAAACTATGGCTACACCTTC. Translation: CASSLGQEQNYGYTF.

The V and J genes are TRBV7-3 and TRBJ2-7, with a weak D call TRBD2 (6 bases). With 3 bases removed from V and 4 bases from J, the gap between germline ends came to 10 bases. CDR1 is SGHTA, CDR2 FQGTGA, per germline. CDR3 length equals 13 residues. The CDR3 region is CASSLDGGYEQYF. The DNA for the CDR3 is TGTGCCAGCAGCTTGGACGGGGGTTACGAGCAGTACTTC.

This clonotype was seen repeatedly, ten times or more. This sequence joins TRBV16 and TRBJ1-4; TRBD1 agrees at 9 bases. CDR1 and CDR2 from the germline V gene are KGHSY and FQNENV. Trimming took 6 bases from V and 10 from J; bases not matched to a gene: 9. The CDR3 extends over 14 amino acids. CDR3 in amino acids: CASSPDRGSGKLFF. Written as DNA, the CDR3 is TGTGCCAGCAGTCCGGACAGGGGATCTGGAAAACTGTTTTTT. Full variable domain (outside the CDR3, taken from reference TRBV16 and TRBJ1-4): GEEVAQTPKHLVRGEGQKAKLYCAPIKGHSYVFWYQQVLKNEFKFLISFQNENVFDETGMPKERFSAKCLPNSPCSLEIQATKLEDSAVYFCASSPDRGSGKLFFGSGTQLSVL.